The 8 T cell receptor beta chains presented below share a single source sample, sequenced in a study of blood T cell repertoires in COVID-19. The assay was immunoSEQ multiplex PCR, and TCRdb's table has in-frame clones only and misses some. The sample lists some 220,000 clones; roughly 85% were seen once. The sample was peripheral blood. The origin of the receptors is a woman in her seventies with COVID-19, enrolled during active disease.

The rearrangement uses TRBV7-8 and TRBJ1-1; 8 nucleotides align to TRBD1. CDR1 SGHVS and CDR2 FQNEAQ come from the germline V gene. This CDR3 comprises 14 residues. The J segment lost 2 bases and the V segment lost 5 bases, leaving 4 bases of the junction unmatched. The DNA for the CDR3 is TGTGCCAGCAGCCTTGACAGGGGAAACACTGAAGCTTTCTTT. This encodes CASSLDRGNTEAFF. Looking up the rest from reference TRBV7-8 and TRBJ1-1 gives the full variable domain: GAGVSQSPRYKVAKRGQDVALRCDPISGHVSLFWYQQALGQGPEFLTYFQNEAQLDKSGLPSDRFFAERPEGSVSTLKIQRTQQEDSAVYLCASSLDRGNTEAFFGQGTRLTVV.

The rearrangement links TRBV6-2 or TRBV6-3 to TRBJ2-1; 8 bases map to TRBD2. CDR3 length equals 15 residues. Germline V gene sequence: CDR1 MNHEY, CDR2 SVGEGT. The ends lost 3 bases at V and 5 bases at J; junction bases unmatched: 6. The CDR3 spells CASSYQRGRNNEQFF. The CDR3 DNA reads as TGTGCCAGCAGTTATCAGCGGGGGAGGAACAATGAGCAGTTCTTC.

This rearrangement joins TRBV5-1 to TRBJ1-5; possibly TRBD1 for D (6 bases). The germline V gene has CDR1 SGHRS and CDR2 YFSETQ. V was clipped by 4 bases and J by 4 bases, with 9 bases between them. The CDR3 extends over 13 amino acids. This CDR3 is CASSVTGNQPQHF. The CDR3, as DNA: TGCGCCAGCAGCGTGACAGGAAATCAGCCCCAGCATTTT.

The chain carries TRBV7-9 and TRBJ1-3, with 7 bases aligning to TRBD1. The CDR3 contains 16 residues. Trimming cost V 5 bases and J 0 bases; bases outside gene matches: 7. The V gene's germline CDR1 is SEHNR and CDR2 FQNEAQ (reference sequence). The CDR3 spells CASSRGTVISGNTIYF. The CDR3 nucleotides are TGTGCCAGCAGCAGAGGGACAGTTATCTCTGGAAACACCATATATTTT.

The chain is built from TRBV19 and TRBJ2-1; D uncertain. There are 14 residues in the CDR3. V lost 7 bases, J lost 7 bases, and 17 bases lay in between. Looked up from germline, CDR1 is LNHDA and CDR2 is SQIVND (reference sequence). CDR3 protein: CASTNQVRENEQFF. For the CDR3, the DNA is TGTGCCAGTACAAACCAGGTTAGAGAGAATGAGCAGTTCTTC.

The chain carries TRBV7-9 and TRBJ2-6; 11 bases are shared with TRBD1. V was clipped by 6 bases and J by 2 bases; unmatched bases: 12. The CDR3 is 19 amino acids. CDR1 and CDR2 from the germline V gene are SEHNR and FQNEAQ (reference sequence). The CDR3 DNA reads as TGTGCCAGCAGTTTGCCGGGACAGGGGGGAAATGCTGGGGCCAACGTCCTGACTTTC. Encoded protein: CASSLPGQGGNAGANVLTF.

The rearrangement links TRBV6-1 to TRBJ2-2; D is unresolved. V was cut by 8 bases and J by 2 bases, with 15 bases left in between. Germline V gene data show CDR1 as MNHNS and CDR2 as SASEGT. The length of the CDR3 is 15 residues. The CDR3 loop is CASLPIDKNTGELFF. The DNA for the CDR3 is TGTGCCAGCCTCCCCATAGACAAAAACACCGGGGAGCTGTTTTTT.

This clone was found once. V gene TRBV9 combines with J gene TRBJ2-3; possible D gene TRBD2, 5 bases. Germline lookup yields CDR1 SGDLS and CDR2 YYNGEE. The CDR3 has 16 amino acids. V gave up 3 bases and J gave up 1 base, with 15 bases separating them. In DNA, the CDR3 is TGTGCCAGCAGCGAGGGAGTACGGGTCGGCACAGATACGCAGTATTTT. Protein: CASSEGVRVGTDTQYF. Full variable domain (missing parts from reference TRBV9 and TRBJ2-3): DSGVTQTPKHLITATGQRVTLRCSPRSGDLSVYWYQQSLDQGLQFLIQYYNGEERAKGNILERFSAQQFPDLHSELNLSSLELGDSALYFCASSEGVRVGTDTQYFGPGTRLTVL.